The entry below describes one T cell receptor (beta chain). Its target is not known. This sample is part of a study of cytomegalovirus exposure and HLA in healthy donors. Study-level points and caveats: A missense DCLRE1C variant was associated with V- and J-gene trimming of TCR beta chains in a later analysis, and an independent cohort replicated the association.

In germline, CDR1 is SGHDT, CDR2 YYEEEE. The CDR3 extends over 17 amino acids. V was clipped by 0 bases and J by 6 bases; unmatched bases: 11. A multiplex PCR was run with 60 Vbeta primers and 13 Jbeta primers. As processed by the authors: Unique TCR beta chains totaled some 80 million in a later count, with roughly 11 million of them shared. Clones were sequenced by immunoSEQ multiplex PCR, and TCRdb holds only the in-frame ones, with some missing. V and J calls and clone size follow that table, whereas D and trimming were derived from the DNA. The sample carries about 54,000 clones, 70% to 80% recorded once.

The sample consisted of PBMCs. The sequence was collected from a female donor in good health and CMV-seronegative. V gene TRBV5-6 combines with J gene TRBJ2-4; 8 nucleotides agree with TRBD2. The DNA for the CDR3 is TGTGCCAGCAGCTTGGTAACTATGAGCGGGGGTTCAAACATTCAGTACTTC. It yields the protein CASSLVTMSGGSNIQYF.